Following are 9 T cell receptor beta chains from one sample sequenced in a study of cytomegalovirus exposure and HLA in healthy donors. The PCR had 60 Vbeta and 13 Jbeta primers. Repertoires were generated with immunoSEQ multiplex PCR, while TCRdb's copy carries only in-frame clones and drops some. The sample includes under 200,000 clones, 68% seen only once; the top ten take just under 4.5%. The sample was PBMCs. These receptors were taken from a woman in her late teens or twenties in good health and CMV-seropositive.

V usage is TRBV4-1 and J usage is TRBJ2-7; perhaps TRBD2 as D (7 bases). V dropped 1 base and J dropped 3 bases, with 19 bases sitting between them. The germline V gene has CDR1 MGHRA and CDR2 YSYEKL. CDR3 length: 17 residues. The CDR3: CASSQAPGASGSYEQYF. The CDR3 bases are TGCGCCAGCAGCCAAGCTCCAGGGGCTAGCGGAAGCTACGAGCAGTACTTC.

The genes are TRBV18 and TRBJ1-1; D is uncertain. The CDR3 consists of 13 residues. CDR1 is KGHSH and CDR2 is LQKENI in the germline V gene. V lost 0 bases to trimming and J lost 6 bases, with 8 bases between them. CDR3 amino acids: CASSPPIRAEAFF. The CDR3 DNA reads TGTGCCAGCTCACCACCCATTCGGGCTGAAGCTTTCTTT.

As for this clone: Its ends do not fully match the called genes, so a read error is possible. V and J are TRBV30 and TRBJ1-3, with 8 bases matching TRBD1. Germline-derived CDR1 and CDR2 are GTSNPN and SVGIG (reference sequence). This CDR3 spans 16 amino acids. The CDR3 reads CAGRPTGTGRFNTIYF. Written as DNA, the CDR3 is TGTGCCGGGAGGCCCACCGGGACAGGCAGGTTTAACACCATATATTTT.

This rearrangement joins TRBV11-2 to TRBJ2-1; 7 nucleotides match TRBD2. Per the germline V gene, CDR1 is SGHAT and CDR2 is FQNNGV. The CDR3 covers 15 residues. J was trimmed by 2 bases and V by 5 bases; bases with no gene match: 6. This CDR3 reads CASSARGEPYNEQFF. CDR3 nucleotides: TGTGCCAGCAGCGCACGGGGGGAACCCTACAATGAGCAGTTCTTC.

The chain is built from TRBV10-2 and TRBJ2-5; D is possibly TRBD2 (5 bases). This CDR3 has 14 amino acids. The germline V gene encodes CDR1 WSHSY and CDR2 SAAADI. Trimming took 10 bases from V and 0 from J, leaving 15 bases between them. The CDR3 reads CATSRGPDQETQYF. In nucleotides, the CDR3 is TGCGCCACCAGCCGCGGGCCAGACCAAGAGACCCAGTACTTC.

The chain is built from TRBV11-2 and TRBJ1-2; D not resolved. V lost 5 bases, J lost 8 bases, and 15 bases lay in between. This CDR3 has 13 residues. The germline V gene has CDR1 SGHAT and CDR2 FQNNGV. The CDR3, as DNA: TGTGCCAGCAGCACAGACCCAGTAGAGGGCTACACCTTC. It encodes CASSTDPVEGYTF.

This chain uses TRBV4-2 with TRBJ2-3; D unresolved. V lost 0 bases and J lost 6, with 7 bases in between. Germline CDR1 LGHNA, CDR2 YNFKEQ. The CDR3 is made up of 13 amino acids. In DNA form, the CDR3 reads TGTGCCAGCAGCCAAGAGAATCGGGATACGCAGTATTTT. It specifies CASSQENRDTQYF.

This clone has just a few counts. The rearrangement joins TRBV4-1 to TRBJ2-1, with 9 bases matching TRBD1. Germline CDR1 and CDR2: MGHRA and YSYEKL. V was clipped by 8 bases and J by 9 bases; unmatched bases: 11. This CDR3 has 14 amino acids. CDR3 nucleotides: TGCGCCAGCGCCCGGGACAGGGTAGGTGGTGAGCAGTTCTTC. As protein: CASARDRVGGEQFF.

The chain joins TRBV6-5 to TRBJ2-5, with 10 bases aligning to TRBD2. The CDR3 has 14 amino acids. The V gene's germline CDR1 is MNHEY and CDR2 SVGAGI. Trimming at V came to 5 bases and at J to 5 bases, leaving 5 bases not matched to a gene. The CDR3 coding sequence is TGTGCCAGCAGTCTAGCGGGAGTAGGGGAGACCCAGTACTTC. Residues: CASSLAGVGETQYF.